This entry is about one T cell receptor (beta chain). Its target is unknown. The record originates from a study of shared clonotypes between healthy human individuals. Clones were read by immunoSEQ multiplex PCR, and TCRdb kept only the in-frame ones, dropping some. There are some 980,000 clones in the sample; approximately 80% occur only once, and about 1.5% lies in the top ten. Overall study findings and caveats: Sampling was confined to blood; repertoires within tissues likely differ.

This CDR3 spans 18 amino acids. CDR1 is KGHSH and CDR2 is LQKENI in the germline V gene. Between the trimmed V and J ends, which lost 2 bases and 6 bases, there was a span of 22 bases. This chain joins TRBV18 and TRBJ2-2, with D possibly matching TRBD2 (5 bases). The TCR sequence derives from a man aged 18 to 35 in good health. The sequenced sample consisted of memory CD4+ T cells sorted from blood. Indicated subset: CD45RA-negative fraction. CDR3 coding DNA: TGTGCCAGCTCACCAAGTTTGATCCTAACTCGAGGGTCCGGGGAGCTGTTTTTT. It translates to CASSPSLILTRGSGELFF.